Below are 18 T cell receptor beta chains sequenced from a single sample in a study of T cells after posttransplantation cyclophosphamide. A marrow graft followed busulfan-fludarabine conditioning, with cyclophosphamide on days +3 and +4. Profiled with immunoSEQ multiplex PCR; TCRdb holds only in-frame clones, not every one. Observed in the sample are approximately 13,000 clones, none of them singletons. This specimen was PBMCs, taken after allogeneic stem cell transplant with posttransplant cyclophosphamide. The receptor source for this set is a female patient aged 40-50 years who received an allogeneic stem cell transplant from an unrelated donor, was CMV-positive, and had acute GVHD only. Some T cells may have come from the graft donor.

V and J are TRBV28 and TRBJ2-7, with D maybe TRBD1 (7 bases). Trimming left V 8 bases short and J 5 bases short, with 16 bases between. Germline lookup yields CDR1 MDHEN and CDR2 SYDVKM. This CDR3 has 13 residues. The CDR3 here is CASGGRGADEQYF. CDR3 nucleotides: TGTGCCAGCGGAGGCAGGGGGGCGGACGAGCAGTACTTC.

This clone was recorded at least ten times. The chain links TRBV10-1 to TRBJ2-1, with 7 bases fitting TRBD2. The CDR3 sequence is 13 residues long. Germline V lookup: CDR1 WNHNN, CDR2 SYGVQD (reference sequence). J was trimmed by 9 bases and V by 5 bases; bases with no gene match: 7. CDR3 region: CASSSAGSGEQFF. In nucleotides, the CDR3 is TGCGCCAGCAGTTCAGCGGGATCAGGTGAGCAGTTCTTC.

This clone was detected ten times or more. This chain connects TRBV15 to TRBJ1-2, with D perhaps TRBD1 (5 bases). The CDR3 is 15 residues long. Germline lookup yields CDR1 LNHNV and CDR2 YYDKDF (reference sequence). V was clipped by 7 bases and J by 4 bases, with 19 bases between them. For the CDR3, the DNA is TGTGCCACCAAGGAGACGCCTGACAGACGCTATGGCTACACCTTC. Residues: CATKETPDRRYGYTF.

This clone has at least ten counts. V usage is TRBV4-1 and J usage is TRBJ1-2; D remains unclear. Trimming left V 0 bases short and J 7 bases short, with 6 bases between. The CDR3 has 12 residues. Germline CDR1 reads MGHRA; CDR2 reads YSYEKL. CDR3 residues: CASSQDRGGYTF. CDR3 coding DNA: TGCGCCAGCAGCCAAGATCGGGGTGGCTACACCTTC.

The sample holds a few counts of this clone. The rearrangement links TRBV27 to TRBJ1-5, with 7 bases aligning to TRBD1. Per germline, CDR1 MNHEY and CDR2 SMNVEV (reference sequence). The trim removed 6 bases at V and 6 bases at J, leaving 2 bases unmatched. The CDR3 is 12 residues long. CDR3 in amino acids: CASSSGGQPQHF. DNA of the CDR3: TGTGCCAGCAGCTCAGGGGGTCAGCCCCAGCATTTT.

This clone has at least ten counts. The chain recombines TRBV5-1 with TRBJ1-1, with a tentative D call TRBD1 (6 bases). Trimming left V 4 bases short and J 3 bases short, with 13 bases between. The CDR3 contains 14 residues. Germline-derived CDR1 and CDR2 are SGHRS and YFSETQ. DNA for the CDR3: TGCGCCAGCAGCCAAAGACAGGTAGACACTGAAGCTTTCTTT. Residues: CASSQRQVDTEAFF.

This clone was picked up many times. The chain has TRBV6-1 and TRBJ2-3; D perhaps matches TRBD1 (5 bases). The V gene lost 2 bases and the J gene lost 0 bases, with 9 bases spanning the gap. Germline loops: CDR1 MNHNS, CDR2 SASEGT. The CDR3 extends over 15 amino acids. CDR3 DNA sequence: TGTGCCAGCAGTGAATCTGGGGCGAGCACAGATACGCAGTATTTT. Its translation: CASSESGASTDTQYF.

This clone has at least ten counts. The chain joins TRBV11-2 to TRBJ1-3; D remains unclear. Trimming took 5 bases from V and 0 from J, leaving 5 bases between them. The CDR3 has 13 residues. Germline lookup yields CDR1 SGHAT and CDR2 FQNNGV. The CDR3: CASSAGSGNTIYF. Here the CDR3 DNA reads TGTGCCAGCAGCGCAGGCTCTGGAAACACCATATATTTT.

Many counts were recorded for this clone. J is TRBJ2-3 and V is TRBV14, with 10 bases lining up with TRBD1. V gave up 2 bases and J gave up 5 bases; unmatched junction bases: 1. This CDR3 is built from 14 residues. Germline V gene sequence: CDR1 SGHDN, CDR2 FVKESK. This chain's CDR3 is CASSQRTGGDTQYF. Here the CDR3 DNA reads TGTGCCAGCAGCCAACGGACAGGGGGAGATACGCAGTATTTT.

There are a few counts of this clone. This CDR3 is CASSRTDGHPRSYGYTF. The CDR3 DNA reads TGTGCCAGTAGTAGAACGGACGGACATCCGAGGTCCTATGGCTACACCTTC. V usage is TRBV19 and J usage is TRBJ1-2; TRBD1 is a possible D gene (5 bases). In germline, CDR1 is LNHDA, CDR2 SQIVND (reference sequence). This CDR3 has 17 residues. V was cut by 4 bases and J by 4 bases, with 22 bases left in between.

In its sample, this clone was seen many times. For the CDR3, the DNA is TGCAGCGTTGACAGGATCCACTTTAACTATGGCTACACCTTC. Encoded protein: CSVDRIHFNYGYTF. The V call is TRBV29-1, the J call TRBJ1-2; D unresolved. The germline CDR1 and CDR2 sequences are SQVTM and ANQGSEA. V gave up 3 bases and J gave up 1 base, with 12 bases separating them. The CDR3 has 14 amino acids.

This clone occurred many times. V and J are TRBV5-1 and TRBJ2-1; D perhaps matches TRBD2 (6 bases). CDR3 length: 13 residues. Germline lookup yields CDR1 SGHRS and CDR2 YFSETQ. Trimming left V 4 bases short and J 6 bases short, with 11 bases between. DNA of the CDR3: TGCGCCAGCAGCACCGGGACTCTCAATGAGCAGTTCTTC. Translated: CASSTGTLNEQFF.

This clone was seen repeatedly, ten times or more. CDR3 coding DNA: TGTGCCAGCAGTTTGGGAGGGGTGCCCTACGAGCAGTACTTC. It yields the protein CASSLGGVPYEQYF. The chain couples TRBV27 to TRBJ2-7; 7 nucleotides align to TRBD2. Trimming took 3 bases from V and 2 from J; bases not matched to a gene: 4. This CDR3 spans 14 amino acids. Looked up from germline, CDR1 is MNHEY and CDR2 is SMNVEV (reference sequence).

This clone was seen a few times. The rearrangement links TRBV9 to TRBJ2-2, with D perhaps TRBD2 (5 bases). The CDR3 sequence is 16 residues long. The germline V gene has CDR1 SGDLS and CDR2 YYNGEE. Deletions cut 0 bases from V and 3 bases from J, with 12 bases between. CDR3 DNA sequence: TGTGCCAGCAGCGTAGTGGTGGGAGTGGACACCGGGGAGCTGTTTTTT. Its protein product is CASSVVVGVDTGELFF.

The chain employs TRBV29-1 and TRBJ2-3, with D possibly matching TRBD2 (6 bases). This CDR3 is 15 amino acids long. With 7 bases removed from V and 0 bases from J, the gap between germline ends came to 17 bases. Germline CDR1 reads SQVTM; CDR2 reads ANQGSEA. In DNA, the CDR3 is TGCAGCGCCGTGGATGGCGGGGCTAGCACAGATACGCAGTATTTT. Translation gives CSAVDGGASTDTQYF.

This clone was picked up a small number of times. CDR3 DNA: TGTGCCAGCAGTTACACGGGACAGGGCAGAACTGAAGCTTTCTTT. As protein: CASSYTGQGRTEAFF. The rearrangement joins TRBV6-5 to TRBJ1-1, with TRBD1 matching over 9 bases. Trimming cost V 2 bases and J 5 bases; bases outside gene matches: 6. Germline CDR1 reads MNHEY; CDR2 reads SVGAGI. The CDR3 has 15 amino acids.

In this sample, this clone turned up many times. The chain joins TRBV19 to TRBJ2-7, with 8 bases matching TRBD1. Germline V gene lookup returns CDR1 LNHDA and CDR2 SQIVND (reference sequence). V dropped 8 bases and J dropped 5; count of bases not matched to a gene: 8. The CDR3 extends over 13 amino acids. This CDR3 reads CASRGDRLDEQYF. The CDR3 nucleotides are TGTGCCAGTCGAGGGGACAGGTTGGACGAGCAGTACTTC.

This clone was counted at least ten times. The chain employs TRBV28 and TRBJ1-5; 7 bases fit TRBD1. The CDR3 covers 16 residues. Losses at the gene ends were 4 bases for V and 3 bases for J; bases not matched to a gene: 9. CDR1 is MDHEN, CDR2 SYDVKM, per germline. This CDR3 is CASSSGQEGNNQPQHF. As DNA, the CDR3 is TGTGCCAGCAGTTCAGGACAGGAAGGGAACAATCAGCCCCAGCATTTT.